These T cell receptor beta chains were read from a single sample in a study of CD8+CD57+ T cells in acquired aplastic anemia. TCRdb recomputed calls from the reads with MiXCR, one row per CDR3 protein. Among around 150,000 distinct CDR3 sequences listed, approximately 40% were seen once. The specimen was sorted CD4+, CD8+, or CD8+CD57+ T cells (not recorded which) from PBMCs. The source of these receptors is a human donor in good health. The CDR3 runs from the conserved cysteine through the conserved F or W. Fields, in order: J gene, clone size, V gene, D gene, CDR3 DNA, CDR3 protein. D genes are given only for firm matches. The size field is filled for only some rows; it gives once, few, many or a size class.

J: TRBJ2-5; size: NA; V: TRBV19; D: NA; DNA: TGTGCCAGCAGCTATCGACAGTTACAAGAGACCCAGTACTTC; CDR3: CASSYRQLQETQYF
J: TRBJ2-7; size: few; V: TRBV27; D: TRBD2; DNA: TGTGCCACCAGGACTAGTTCTTATAGCGAGCAGTACTTC; CDR3: CATRTSSYSEQYF
J: TRBJ2-5; size: NA; V: TRBV24-1; D: NA; DNA: TGTGCCACCAGTGAGATGGGGAGAGAGACCCAGTACTTC; CDR3: CATSEMGRETQYF
J: TRBJ2-7; size: NA; V: TRBV20-1; D: TRBD2; DNA: TGCAGTGCTAGAGCGGGAGGGAGGGACTACGAGCAGTACTTC; CDR3: CSARAGGRDYEQYF
J: TRBJ2-1; size: many; V: TRBV12-3/TRBV12-4; D: NA; DNA: TGTGCCAGCCGGAGTCGCGGCGGCAATGAGCAGTTCTTC; CDR3: CASRSRGGNEQFF
J: TRBJ2-7; size: NA; V: TRBV15; D: NA; DNA: TGTGCCACCAGCAGAGATCAGGGCTACGAGCAGTACTTC; CDR3: CATSRDQGYEQYF
J: TRBJ1-4; size: NA; V: TRBV24-1; D: NA; DNA: TGTGCCACCAGCCCTCACCCAGAGGATCCAACTAATGAAAAACTGTTTTTT; CDR3: CATSPHPEDPTNEKLFF
J: TRBJ2-3; size: once; V: TRBV9; D: NA; DNA: TGTGCCAGCAGCAGCCGGGATAGGGGTACGCAGTATTTT; CDR3: CASSSRDRGTQYF
J: TRBJ2-1; size: many; V: TRBV28; D: TRBD2; DNA: TGTGCCAGCAGTATTCAGCGGGGGAATGAGCAGTTCTTC; CDR3: CASSIQRGNEQFF
J: TRBJ2-5; size: NA; V: TRBV7-9; D: TRBD1; DNA: TGTGCCAGCAGCTTTTCGGGACAGGGGGTAGGAGAGACCCAGTACTTC; CDR3: CASSFSGQGVGETQYF
J: TRBJ1-4; size: many; V: TRBV12-3/TRBV12-4; D: TRBD1; DNA: TGTGCCGCCAAGACAGGGGGCAACGGGAAACTGTTTTTT; CDR3: CAAKTGGNGKLFF
J: TRBJ2-3; size: NA; V: TRBV2; D: NA; DNA: TGTGCCAGCAGCATGACATTGGGGCGGATTAGCACAGATACGCAGTATTTT; CDR3: CASSMTLGRISTDTQYF
J: TRBJ2-3; size: many; V: TRBV7-2; D: NA; DNA: TGTGCCAGCAGCCTCGGCTTCACAGATACGCAGTATTTT; CDR3: CASSLGFTDTQYF
J: TRBJ2-3; size: many; V: TRBV9; D: TRBD2; DNA: TGTGCCAGCAACAAAGGGCGGGAGGGCCGAGATACGCAGTATTTT; CDR3: CASNKGREGRDTQYF
J: TRBJ2-1; size: NA; V: TRBV18; D: NA; DNA: TGTGCCAGCTCACCACCTAGCGGAAACTCCTACAATGAGCAGTTCTTC; CDR3: CASSPPSGNSYNEQFF
J: TRBJ1-1; size: NA; V: TRBV27; D: NA; DNA: TGTGCCAGCAGTTTATTGGGGAAGCGCTTTAGGGCTTTCTTT; CDR3: CASSLLGKRFRAFF
J: TRBJ2-1; size: many; V: TRBV12-3/TRBV12-4; D: NA; DNA: TGTGCCAGCAGCCGGGGGTTAGGGTCCTACAATGAGCAGTTCTTC; CDR3: CASSRGLGSYNEQFF
J: TRBJ2-1; size: many; V: TRBV20-1; D: NA; DNA: TGCAGTGCTAGAGTCGGTGGGGCCAGCTCCTACAATGAGCAGTTCTTC; CDR3: CSARVGGASSYNEQFF
J: TRBJ2-1; size: few; V: TRBV29-1; D: TRBD1; DNA: TGCAGCGTCCGGGTGGGGACAGCGTCCTACAATGAGCAGTTCTTC; CDR3: CSVRVGTASYNEQFF
J: TRBJ1-4; size: many; V: TRBV20-1; D: NA; DNA: TGCAGTGCTAGAGATTTGGCGTTTACGACTAATGAAAAACTGTTTTTT; CDR3: CSARDLAFTTNEKLFF
J: TRBJ1-3; size: many; V: TRBV20-1; D: NA; DNA: TGCAGTGCCCAGGGACAATTAAGAAACACCATATATTTT; CDR3: CSAQGQLRNTIYF
J: TRBJ2-7; size: few; V: TRBV19; D: NA; DNA: TGTGCCACCGAGGGGGCCTACGAGCAGTACTTC; CDR3: CATEGAYEQYF
J: TRBJ2-1; size: NA; V: TRBV28; D: NA; DNA: TGTGCCAGCAGTTTGTGGGGGGTAGAGCAGTTCTTC; CDR3: CASSLWGVEQFF
J: TRBJ1-3; size: many; V: TRBV19; D: NA; DNA: TGTGCCAGTAGACAAACGGGCTCTGGAAACACCATATATTTT; CDR3: CASRQTGSGNTIYF
J: TRBJ2-1; size: many; V: TRBV20-1; D: TRBD1; DNA: TGCAGTGCTTGGGACAGGGGGAGCTACAATGAGCAGTTCTTC; CDR3: CSAWDRGSYNEQFF
J: TRBJ2-4; size: NA; V: TRBV2; D: NA; DNA: TGTGCCAGTAGTTTTGGGATGAACATTCAGTACTTC; CDR3: CASSFGMNIQYF
J: TRBJ2-3; size: NA; V: TRBV29-1; D: TRBD2; DNA: TGCAGCGTTGAAGATGGGACTAGCGGGGGCACAGATACGCAGTATTTT; CDR3: CSVEDGTSGGTDTQYF
J: TRBJ1-1; size: NA; V: TRBV9; D: NA; DNA: TGTGCCAGCAGCGTAGAGGCGGGGGTAACTGAAGCTTTCTTT; CDR3: CASSVEAGVTEAFF
J: TRBJ2-1; size: many; V: TRBV5-1; D: NA; DNA: TGCGCCAGCAGCCCCGATAGCGGTAGCTCATCTCAGTTCTTC; CDR3: CASSPDSGSSSQFF
J: TRBJ1-2; size: NA; V: TRBV24-1; D: NA; DNA: TGTGCCACCAGTGATGCGGGCTACACCTTC; CDR3: CATSDAGYTF
J: TRBJ2-2; size: many; V: TRBV7-8; D: NA; DNA: TGTGCCAGCAGGGTACCTGACACCTGGGAGCTGTTTTTT; CDR3: CASRVPDTWELFF
J: TRBJ1-1; size: NA; V: TRBV2; D: NA; DNA: TGTGCCAGCACCCCGAGGCTGGGGGCCGGGACTGAAGCTTTCTTT; CDR3: CASTPRLGAGTEAFF
J: TRBJ2-4; size: few; V: TRBV5-6; D: NA; DNA: TGTGCCAGCAGCTTGAAGGGGGAATACGCCAAAAACATTCAGTACTTC; CDR3: CASSLKGEYAKNIQYF
J: TRBJ2-3; size: many; V: TRBV10-1; D: NA; DNA: TGCGCCAGCAGTGATCGGGGTGCGGCAGATACGCAGTATTTT; CDR3: CASSDRGAADTQYF
J: TRBJ2-3; size: NA; V: TRBV19; D: NA; DNA: TGTGCCAGTAGTATTGGGACAATCACAGATACGCAGTATTTT; CDR3: CASSIGTITDTQYF
J: TRBJ2-3; size: NA; V: TRBV10-3; D: NA; DNA: TGTGCCATCAGACACCCAAGCACAGATACGCAGTATTTT; CDR3: CAIRHPSTDTQYF
J: TRBJ1-5; size: many; V: TRBV18; D: NA; DNA: TGTGCCAGCTCACCGACGGGGGATCAGCCCCAGCATTTT; CDR3: CASSPTGDQPQHF
J: TRBJ2-1; size: NA; V: TRBV28; D: NA; DNA: TGTGCCAGCAGTCGAACGGGAGTGTACAATGAGCAGTTCTTC; CDR3: CASSRTGVYNEQFF
J: TRBJ2-5; size: NA; V: TRBV19; D: NA; DNA: TGTGCCAGTAGGGGGACGGCCCGGGACGGGACCCAGTACTTC; CDR3: CASRGTARDGTQYF
J: TRBJ2-7; size: NA; V: TRBV20-1; D: TRBD1; DNA: TGCAGTGCCCCGGGACAGGGGGGTCCCTACGAGCAGTACTTC; CDR3: CSAPGQGGPYEQYF
J: TRBJ2-5; size: NA; V: TRBV15; D: NA; DNA: TGTGCCACCAGCAGAGAAAGAGGCAGGGTGGAGACCCAGTACTTC; CDR3: CATSRERGRVETQYF
J: TRBJ2-1; size: NA; V: TRBV4-2; D: TRBD2; DNA: TGTGCCAGCAGCCCTCGGACTAGCGGGGGGCCGGGCTCCTACAATGAGCAGTTCTTC; CDR3: CASSPRTSGGPGSYNEQFF
J: TRBJ2-7; size: NA; V: TRBV7-2; D: TRBD1; DNA: TGTGCCAGCAGCCGAGGGACAGAATACGAGCAGTACTTC; CDR3: CASSRGTEYEQYF
J: TRBJ1-5; size: many; V: TRBV4-1; D: TRBD1; DNA: TGCGCCAGCAGCCAAGGGACAGGGGGTTTTCAGCCCCAGCATTTT; CDR3: CASSQGTGGFQPQHF
J: TRBJ1-1; size: NA; V: TRBV20-1; D: NA; DNA: TGCAGTGCTACCACAGGTCCCGGTGAAGCTTTCTTT; CDR3: CSATTGPGEAFF
J: TRBJ2-1; size: NA; V: TRBV14; D: NA; DNA: TGTGCCAGCAGCCAAGGGATGGAAATCAATGAGCAGTTCTTC; CDR3: CASSQGMEINEQFF
J: TRBJ2-2; size: NA; V: TRBV2; D: NA; DNA: TGTGCCAGCAGGTACAGACAGAACACCGGGGAGCTGTTTTTT; CDR3: CASRYRQNTGELFF
J: TRBJ2-2; size: many; V: TRBV11-2; D: TRBD1; DNA: TGTGCCAGCAGCTTTGTGTCCGGGACAGGAGGGACCGGGGAGCTGTTTTTT; CDR3: CASSFVSGTGGTGELFF
J: TRBJ2-1; size: many; V: TRBV7-2; D: NA; DNA: TGTGCCAGCAGCTTACGGACGGGAGACAATGAGCAGTTCTTC; CDR3: CASSLRTGDNEQFF
J: TRBJ2-5; size: NA; V: TRBV7-2; D: NA; DNA: TGTGCCAGCAGTTCCTTTTGGGAAGAGACCCAGTACTTC; CDR3: CASSSFWEETQYF
J: TRBJ2-2; size: many; V: TRBV7-3; D: TRBD2; DNA: TGTGCCAGCAGCTTAGGTAGCGGGGGAACGAACACCGGGGAGCTGTTTTTT; CDR3: CASSLGSGGTNTGELFF
J: TRBJ2-2; size: NA; V: TRBV7-3; D: NA; DNA: TGTGCCAGCAGCTTAACCCACACCGGGGAGCTGTTTTTT; CDR3: CASSLTHTGELFF
J: TRBJ1-2; size: NA; V: TRBV29-1; D: TRBD1; DNA: TGCAGCGTTGATATGACAGGGAACTATGGCTACACCTTC; CDR3: CSVDMTGNYGYTF
J: TRBJ1-1; size: NA; V: TRBV5-4; D: NA; DNA: TGTGCCAGCACCCAATCGGGAGAGGGGAACACTGAAGCTTTCTTT; CDR3: CASTQSGEGNTEAFF
J: TRBJ2-7; size: many; V: TRBV12-3/TRBV12-4; D: TRBD2; DNA: TGTGCCAGCAGAGCCTCGGGACTAGCGGGATACGAGCAGTACTTC; CDR3: CASRASGLAGYEQYF
J: TRBJ2-3; size: many; V: TRBV19; D: TRBD2; DNA: TGTGCCAGTAGTGAGACGGACGGGGGGGTCCTAGATACGCAGTATTTT; CDR3: CASSETDGGVLDTQYF
J: TRBJ2-5; size: few; V: TRBV6-5; D: NA; DNA: TGTGCCAGCAGTTACCGGCCTAGGCTTCTATCGTTCGAAGAGACCCAGTACTTC; CDR3: CASSYRPRLLSFEETQYF
J: TRBJ2-3; size: NA; V: TRBV24-1; D: TRBD1; DNA: TGTGCCACCGGTGACAGGGGGACAGATACGCAGTATTTT; CDR3: CATGDRGTDTQYF
J: TRBJ2-7; size: many; V: TRBV6-1; D: TRBD1; DNA: TGTGCCAGCATGGACAGGGGGCACTTCGAGCAGTACTTC; CDR3: CASMDRGHFEQYF